The clone carrying this TCR beta chain is a singleton in its sample. The data were obtained in a study of control samples from healthy donors and cancer patients. The V segment lost 6 bases and the J segment 2 bases; nucleotides outside the gene matches: 7. Germline V gene sequence: CDR1 MNHEY, CDR2 SVGEGT. The CDR3 contains 15 residues. The table came from immunoSEQ multiplex PCR; TCRdb's copy has only in-frame clones and leaves some out. The sample lists 100,000 to 150,000 clones, roughly 90% occurring once. Sequencing input: blood. The chain uses TRBV6-2 or TRBV6-3 and TRBJ2-7; 10 bases align to TRBD1. The source of this sequence is a man aged 18-30 years in good health. The CDR3 here is CASSLRGQGAYEQYF. Written as DNA, the CDR3 is TGTGCCAGCAGCCTCAGAGGACAGGGGGCCTACGAGCAGTACTTC.